Shown below are 26 T cell receptor beta chains from a single sample sequenced in a study of blood T cells in healthy people across ages (dated by TCRdb to the mid-2010s). The receptor library was made with 5' RACE. Sequenced using an Illumina HiSeq 2500. A second PCR of about 7 to 12 cycles was run with a J-beta primer mix and a sample-barcoded 5' primer. TCRdb took the public reads, trimmed them with fastp at Q25, ran MiXCR for clone calling and kept in-frame beta chains. Rows are combined by CDR3 protein, so each entry shows the most common genes and DNA. Across this sample there are almost 550,000 distinct CDR3 sequences, with about 24% seen only once. Jointly, the top ten make up around 10% of the sample. These data were also filed under a second study, of T cells of mothers and their children.

Sequenced input: blood. All receptors derive from a boy younger than 18 in good health.

This clonotype was detected only a few times. J is TRBJ1-2 and V is TRBV9; possible D gene TRBD1, 6 bases. V was trimmed by 4 bases and J by 6 bases, leaving 19 bases between them. CDR3 length: 15 residues. In germline, CDR1 is SGDLS, CDR2 YYNGEE. DNA of the CDR3: TGTGCCAGCAGCATTTTAGTGGACAGCTTAAATGGCTACACCTTC. Protein: CASSILVDSLNGYTF.

This clonotype was counted only a few times. This chain connects TRBV7-9 to TRBJ1-6; D not resolved. The CDR3 loop spans 14 amino acids. Trimming stripped 1 base from V and 11 bases from J, with 12 bases between. Germline assignment: CDR1 SEHNR and CDR2 FQNEAQ (reference sequence). CDR3 in DNA: TGTGCCAGCAGCTTAGAAGGTGTGGGAACACCCCTCCACTTT. Translating gives CASSLEGVGTPLHF.

This clonotype was seen only once. V usage is TRBV20-1 and J usage is TRBJ2-7; tentative D call: TRBD1 (5 bases). The CDR3 runs 12 residues. CDR1 and CDR2 from the germline V gene are DFQATT and SNEGSKA (reference sequence). The V and J ends lost 5 bases and 3 bases respectively, with 11 bases between them. The CDR3 DNA is TGCAGTGCTGGCGACAGTAACTACGAGCAGTACTTC. It codes for CSAGDSNYEQYF.

The chain recombines TRBV6-6 with TRBJ1-5; the D gene is possibly TRBD1 (6 bases). The length of the CDR3 is 14 residues. Germline lookup yields CDR1 MNHNY and CDR2 SVGAGI (reference sequence). V lost 5 bases, J lost 6 bases, and 14 bases lay in between. CDR3 loop: CASSPRGGGQPQHF. The CDR3 coding sequence is TGTGCCAGCAGTCCCAGGGGTGGCGGTCAGCCCCAGCATTTT.

V usage is TRBV7-9 and J usage is TRBJ1-1; 7 bases map to TRBD1. With V trimmed by 10 bases and J by 1 base, 15 bases remained unmatched. The germline gives CDR1 SEHNR, CDR2 FQNEAQ (reference sequence). The CDR3 has 16 residues. The CDR3 sequence is CATTGRKGQANTEAFF. The CDR3 DNA follows: TGTGCCACCACCGGGCGCAAAGGACAGGCGAACACTGAAGCTTTCTTT.

This clonotype has just a few counts. In DNA, the CDR3 is TGTGCCAGCAGCTTTTGGACACCGCAAGAGACCCAGTACTTC. Amino acids: CASSFWTPQETQYF. V is TRBV7-2 and J is TRBJ2-5; tentatively, D is TRBD1 (5 bases). Per the germline V gene, CDR1 is SGHTA and CDR2 is FQGNSA. Trimming took 3 bases from V and 2 from J, leaving 10 bases between them. CDR3 length equals 14 residues.

This clonotype was counted between two and nine times. This rearrangement joins TRBV24-1 to TRBJ1-5; 7 bases are a match to TRBD1. CDR1 is KGHDR, CDR2 SFDVKD, per germline. V dropped 3 bases and J dropped 5; count of bases not matched to a gene: 3. The length of the CDR3 is 14 residues. This CDR3 reads CATSDPGTDQPQHF. As DNA, the CDR3 is TGTGCCACCAGTGATCCCGGGACAGATCAGCCCCAGCATTTT.

The chain uses TRBV11-3 and TRBJ2-5; 7 bases are shared with TRBD2. Near its end, the DNA agrees better with TRBJ2-1, so the J call may be wrong. The CDR3 runs 14 residues. Germline V CDR1 and CDR2: SGHNT, YENEEA. CDR3 bases: TGTGCCAGCAGCGCCGGACTAGGTGTCGATGAGCAGTTCTTC. It specifies CASSAGLGVDEQFF.

This clonotype was found a few times. The chain carries TRBV11-2 and TRBJ2-1, with a possible D match to TRBD2 (8 bases). The germline gives CDR1 SGHAT, CDR2 FQNNGV. The CDR3 covers 17 residues. The ends were cut back, 0 bases at V and 5 bases at J, with 17 bases in the middle. The CDR3 DNA is TGTGCCAGCAGCTTAGATGAGCGGGAGAGGGGGCACAATGAGCAGTTCTTC. It codes for CASSLDERERGHNEQFF.

This clonotype showed up just a few times. The chain has TRBV4-1 and TRBJ2-7, with D perhaps TRBD2 (5 bases). The V gene's germline CDR1 is MGHRA and CDR2 YSYEKL. Trimming pared 0 bases from V and 0 bases from J, leaving 9 bases between. This CDR3 is 15 amino acids long. The CDR3, as DNA: TGCGCCAGCAGCCAAGAACCGGGGTCCTCCTACGAGCAGTACTTC. Translating gives CASSQEPGSSYEQYF.

The chain couples TRBV4-3 to TRBJ2-3; TRBD1 matches at 10 bases. Germline CDR1 is LGHNA and CDR2 is YSLEER. The CDR3 totals 15 residues. Unmatched junction bases numbered 1, after V lost 3 bases and J lost 1 base. The CDR3 loop reads CASSHGTGGTDTQYF. For the CDR3, the DNA is TGCGCCAGCAGCCACGGGACAGGGGGCACAGATACGCAGTATTTT.

The CDR3 protein is CASGDPNQPQHF. CDR3 sequence (DNA): TGTGCCAGCGGGGATCCCAATCAGCCCCAGCATTTT. The genes are TRBV7-2 and TRBJ1-5; D uncertain. This CDR3 spans 12 amino acids. Germline V CDR1 and CDR2: SGHTA, FQGNSA. Between the trimmed V and J ends, which lost 8 bases and 3 bases, there was a span of 8 bases.

A few counts support this clonotype. The chain combines TRBV11-2 with TRBJ2-5, with 8 bases lining up with TRBD1. The DNA end lines up better with TRBJ2-1; the J call may be wrong. In germline, CDR1 is SGHAT, CDR2 FQNNGV. There are 15 residues in the CDR3. CDR3 region: CASSPYDRGLDEQFF. The CDR3 nucleotides are TGTGCCAGCAGCCCATACGACAGGGGCTTAGATGAGCAGTTCTTC.

This clonotype was recorded a few times. This chain joins TRBV20-1 and TRBJ2-5, with TRBD2 matching 7 bases. The CDR3 has 13 residues. CDR1 and CDR2 (germline): DFQATT, SNEGSKA (reference sequence). V trimming: 0 bases; J trimming: 5 bases; junction bases outside the gene matches: 3. The CDR3 nucleotides read TGCAGTGCTAGAGATGTGGGGGGGGAGACCCAGTACTTC. It yields the protein CSARDVGGETQYF.

This clonotype has just a few counts. This rearrangement joins TRBV6-5 to TRBJ1-6, with 8 bases identical to TRBD1. Germline V gene sequence: CDR1 MNHEY, CDR2 SVGAGI. V gave up 6 bases and J gave up 8 bases; unmatched junction bases: 3. This CDR3 is 13 amino acids long. The CDR3 sequence: CASRGQAHSPLHF. CDR3 bases: TGTGCCAGCAGGGGACAGGCACATTCACCCCTCCACTTT.

This clonotype was observed a few times. The chain recombines TRBV7-8 with TRBJ2-1, with 7 positions matching TRBD1. The CDR3 totals 15 residues. In germline, CDR1 is SGHVS, CDR2 FQNEAQ. The V gene end was trimmed by 2 bases and the J gene end by 6 bases; junction bases not matched to a gene: 7. The CDR3 coding sequence is TGTGCCAGCAGCTTATTGACGGCAGGGGGCAATGAGCAGTTCTTC. Translated, it gives CASSLLTAGGNEQFF.

The V call is TRBV12-3 or TRBV12-4, the J call TRBJ2-3; D is perhaps TRBD2 (6 bases). V was clipped by 8 bases and J by 4 bases, with 31 bases between them. This CDR3 is 19 amino acids long. The CDR3, as DNA: TGTGCCAGCCAAGAAAGGGTCCCTTTGTTTCTCAGGAGGGCAGATACGCAGTATTTT. It specifies CASQERVPLFLRRADTQYF.

The chain carries TRBV11-2 and TRBJ1-6, with D maybe TRBD1 (5 bases). The CDR3 is 15 amino acids. Germline CDR1 and CDR2: SGHAT and FQNNGV. Trimming took off 5 bases at V and 5 bases at J, with 13 bases between the two ends. The CDR3 DNA is TGTGCCAGCAGCCCCCGGGGCAGGGATAATTCACCCCTCCACTTT. Residues: CASSPRGRDNSPLHF.

The gene calls are TRBV6-5 and TRBJ2-5; D gene uncertain. V was cut by 5 bases and J by 4 bases, with 11 bases left in between. CDR1 and CDR2 (germline): MNHEY, SVGAGI. This CDR3 has 13 amino acids. CDR3 protein: CASSRGVRETQYF. For the CDR3, the DNA is TGTGCCAGCAGTCGTGGAGTGAGAGAGACCCAGTACTTC.

This clonotype appeared many times. The V call is TRBV20-1, the J call TRBJ2-5; 8 bases align to TRBD2. There are 14 residues in the CDR3. Germline CDR1 and CDR2: DFQATT and SNEGSKA (reference sequence). V was clipped by 4 bases and J by 5 bases; unmatched bases: 9. The CDR3 region has the DNA TGCAGTGCTATCGGGAGGGCCGGCCCGGAGACCCAGTACTTC. This translates into CSAIGRAGPETQYF.

There are a few counts of this clonotype. The J gene is TRBJ2-1, the V gene TRBV7-8, with D perhaps matching TRBD2 (6 bases). The germline V gene has CDR1 SGHVS and CDR2 FQNEAQ. Trimming pared 1 base from V and 3 bases from J, leaving 10 bases between. The CDR3 has 15 amino acids. The CDR3 here is CASSLVGGHYNEQFF. CDR3 DNA: TGTGCCAGCAGCTTAGTGGGAGGTCACTACAATGAGCAGTTCTTC.

This clonotype has only one observation. V gene TRBV15 combines with J gene TRBJ2-3; 9 bases map to TRBD1. The CDR3 runs 16 residues. Trimming took 1 base from V and 2 from J; bases not matched to a gene: 4. Germline lookup yields CDR1 LNHNV and CDR2 YYDKDF (reference sequence). This CDR3 is CATSRGTGALTDTQYF. The CDR3 region has the DNA TGTGCCACCAGCAGAGGGACAGGGGCTCTCACAGATACGCAGTATTTT.

The chain recombines TRBV20-1 with TRBJ1-2; D gene unclear. Per germline, CDR1 DFQATT and CDR2 SNEGSKA (reference sequence). The V end lost 3 bases, the J end lost 4 bases, and 12 bases lay between the germline ends. This CDR3 contains 13 residues. The CDR3 loop is CSASFGDVYGYTF. CDR3 in DNA: TGCAGTGCTAGTTTTGGGGATGTCTATGGCTACACCTTC.

The chain carries TRBV20-1 and TRBJ1-5; D is unresolved. V was clipped by 3 bases and J by 1 base, with 10 bases between them. The V gene's germline CDR1 is DFQATT and CDR2 SNEGSKA (reference sequence). There are 14 residues in the CDR3. CDR3 in DNA: TGCAGTGCTAGGGGATCGAGGAGCAATCAGCCCCAGCATTTT. Amino acid sequence: CSARGSRSNQPQHF.

This clonotype was detected only a few times. The chain combines TRBV20-1 with TRBJ2-1, with 10 bases aligning to TRBD2. V shed 3 bases and J 1 base; nucleotides not matched to a gene: 9. This CDR3 region has 17 residues. Germline V gene data show CDR1 as DFQATT and CDR2 as SNEGSKA (reference sequence). CDR3 nucleotide sequence: TGCAGTGCTAGTACCAGCGGGGGGGAGGGGTCCTACAATGAGCAGTTCTTC. It specifies CSASTSGGEGSYNEQFF.

This clonotype was seen only a few times. The V and J genes are TRBV28 and TRBJ2-7, with D unclear. CDR1 is MDHEN, CDR2 SYDVKM, per germline. The CDR3 sequence is 14 residues long. Trimming took off 8 bases at V and 0 bases at J, with 14 bases between the two ends. CDR3 protein: CASDQLGSSYEQYF. CDR3 DNA sequence: TGTGCCAGCGACCAGCTGGGAAGCTCCTACGAGCAGTACTTC.